These T cell receptor beta chains were read from a single sample in a study of T cell changes during pregnancy in multiple sclerosis. The repertoire was sequenced with immunoSEQ multiplex PCR; TCRdb's copy has only in-frame clones and lacks some. Among about 40,000 clones listed, under 95% were seen once. Here the sequenced sample was CD4+ T cells from peripheral blood mononuclear cells, taken in the third trimester of pregnancy. These receptors came from a female donor with multiple sclerosis, enrolled in a pregnancy study. Each CDR3 is given with its conserved first and last residue. Fields, in order: J gene, clone size, V gene, D gene, CDR3 protein, CDR3 DNA. A D gene is named only where the DNA matches it firmly. Clone size, where shown, is once, few, many, or a class for clones that have expanded.

j_call: TRBJ2-7; clone_size: .; v_call: TRBV7-2; d_call: .; cdr3_aa: CASSSDRRGPYEQYF; cdr3_nt: TGTGCCAGCAGCTCCGACAGGCGGGGGCCCTACGAGCAGTACTTC
j_call: TRBJ1-2; clone_size: .; v_call: TRBV25-1; d_call: .; cdr3_aa: CASSERGNGYTF; cdr3_nt: TGTGCCAGCAGTGAAAGGGGGAATGGCTACACCTTC
j_call: TRBJ1-2; clone_size: .; v_call: TRBV6-5; d_call: TRBD1; cdr3_aa: CASSSENSGGIMAKTF; cdr3_nt: TGTGCCAGCAGTTCCGAAAACTCAGGGGGGATTATGGCTAAAACCTTC
j_call: TRBJ2-3; clone_size: .; v_call: TRBV5-5; d_call: TRBD2; cdr3_aa: CASAGGPTDTQYF; cdr3_nt: TGTGCCAGCGCGGGAGGGCCGACAGATACGCAGTATTTT
j_call: TRBJ2-3; clone_size: .; v_call: TRBV4-1; d_call: TRBD2; cdr3_aa: CASSQGTSGITDTQYF; cdr3_nt: TGCGCCAGCAGCCAAGGGACTAGCGGGATCACAGATACGCAGTATTTT
j_call: TRBJ1-2; clone_size: .; v_call: TRBV7-9; d_call: TRBD1; cdr3_aa: CASSGQAIPNYGYTF; cdr3_nt: TGTGCCAGCAGCGGACAGGCAATTCCCAACTATGGCTACACCTTC
j_call: TRBJ2-7; clone_size: .; v_call: TRBV28; d_call: .; cdr3_aa: CASSLDRRISYEQYF; cdr3_nt: TGTGCCAGCAGTCTCGACCGGAGGATTTCCTACGAGCAGTACTTC
j_call: TRBJ1-4; clone_size: .; v_call: TRBV7-3; d_call: .; cdr3_aa: CASSLSGGANEKLFF; cdr3_nt: TGTGCCAGCAGCTTAAGCGGGGGTGCTAATGAAAAACTGTTTTTT
j_call: TRBJ1-2; clone_size: .; v_call: TRBV6-6; d_call: TRBD1; cdr3_aa: CASSYSAGGGNGYTF; cdr3_nt: TGTGCCAGCAGTTACTCGGCAGGGGGTGGGAATGGCTACACCTTC
j_call: TRBJ1-4; clone_size: .; v_call: TRBV7-2; d_call: TRBD1; cdr3_aa: CASSLNRGISEKLFF; cdr3_nt: TGTGCCAGCAGCTTAAACAGGGGTATCAGTGAAAAACTGTTTTTT
j_call: TRBJ2-6; clone_size: .; v_call: TRBV6-4; d_call: .; cdr3_aa: CASTTREVAGANVLTF; cdr3_nt: TGTGCCAGCACCACCCGCGAAGTGGCTGGGGCCAACGTCCTGACTTTC
j_call: TRBJ2-3; clone_size: .; v_call: TRBV6-5; d_call: TRBD1; cdr3_aa: CASEDTGGADTQYF; cdr3_nt: TGTGCCAGCGAAGATACAGGGGGCGCAGATACGCAGTATTTT
j_call: TRBJ2-2; clone_size: once; v_call: TRBV5-4; d_call: .; cdr3_aa: CASSLGLVGTAEGTGELFF; cdr3_nt: TGTGCCAGCAGCTTGGGCTTAGTAGGAACCGCTGAGGGCACCGGGGAGCTGTTTTTT
j_call: TRBJ1-2; clone_size: .; v_call: TRBV19; d_call: .; cdr3_aa: CASSTLDSSFYGYTF; cdr3_nt: TGTGCCAGTAGTACCCTGGACAGCAGTTTCTATGGCTACACCTTC
j_call: TRBJ1-1; clone_size: .; v_call: TRBV21-1; d_call: .; cdr3_aa: CASSKVRSDTEAFF; cdr3_nt: TGTGCCAGCAGCAAAGTCAGGTCGGACACTGAAGCTTTCTTT
j_call: TRBJ2-1; clone_size: once; v_call: TRBV11-3; d_call: TRBD2; cdr3_aa: CASSSTGWGTSGRPEQFF; cdr3_nt: TGTGCCAGCAGCTCGACAGGGTGGGGAACTAGCGGGAGACCTGAGCAGTTCTTC
j_call: TRBJ2-7; clone_size: .; v_call: TRBV6-5; d_call: TRBD2; cdr3_aa: CASRWTSGGPYEQYF; cdr3_nt: TGTGCCAGCAGATGGACTAGCGGGGGACCCTACGAGCAGTACTTC
j_call: TRBJ2-1; clone_size: .; v_call: TRBV5-1; d_call: TRBD2; cdr3_aa: CASSLSTSGGVSYNEQFF; cdr3_nt: TGCGCCAGCAGCTTGTCAACTAGCGGGGGGGTCTCCTACAATGAGCAGTTCTTC
j_call: TRBJ2-7; clone_size: .; v_call: TRBV2; d_call: .; cdr3_aa: CASSTVYEQYF; cdr3_nt: TGTGCCAGCAGTACTGTCTACGAGCAGTACTTC
j_call: TRBJ1-2; clone_size: .; v_call: TRBV7-2; d_call: .; cdr3_aa: CASSYSVVLNYGYTF; cdr3_nt: TGTGCCAGCAGCTATAGTGTGGTCCTTAACTATGGCTACACCTTC
j_call: TRBJ1-1; clone_size: .; v_call: TRBV5-4; d_call: TRBD1; cdr3_aa: CASSQDRATEAFF; cdr3_nt: TGTGCCAGCAGCCAGGACAGGGCCACTGAAGCTTTCTTT
j_call: TRBJ2-3; clone_size: .; v_call: TRBV7-8; d_call: .; cdr3_aa: CASSLAQDTQYF; cdr3_nt: TGTGCCAGCAGCTTAGCGCAGGATACGCAGTATTTT
j_call: TRBJ2-5; clone_size: .; v_call: TRBV29-1; d_call: TRBD2; cdr3_aa: CSVEDVSGRGETQYF; cdr3_nt: TGCAGCGTTGAAGATGTTTCAGGGAGGGGCGAGACCCAGTACTTC
j_call: TRBJ2-1; clone_size: .; v_call: TRBV7-9; d_call: TRBD2; cdr3_aa: CASSDRGTSDDEQFF; cdr3_nt: TGTGCCAGCAGCGATCGTGGGACTAGCGACGATGAGCAGTTCTTC
j_call: TRBJ2-2; clone_size: once; v_call: TRBV11-2; d_call: TRBD1; cdr3_aa: CASSSIVNLDRGNTGELFF; cdr3_nt: TGTGCCAGCAGCTCCATCGTAAACCTAGACAGGGGGAACACCGGGGAGCTGTTTTTT
j_call: TRBJ1-3; clone_size: .; v_call: TRBV18; d_call: .; cdr3_aa: CASSPPEGISGNTIYF; cdr3_nt: TGTGCCAGCTCACCACCGGAGGGAATCAGTGGAAACACCATATATTTT
j_call: TRBJ2-3; clone_size: .; v_call: TRBV10-3; d_call: TRBD2; cdr3_aa: CAISDGTTALDTQYF; cdr3_nt: TGTGCCATCAGTGACGGGACTACCGCCCTGGATACGCAGTATTTT
j_call: TRBJ1-5; clone_size: .; v_call: TRBV29-1; d_call: TRBD1; cdr3_aa: CSVGQGAGSNQPQHF; cdr3_nt: TGCAGCGTCGGACAGGGGGCTGGCAGCAATCAGCCCCAGCATTTT
j_call: TRBJ1-5; clone_size: .; v_call: TRBV7-9; d_call: .; cdr3_aa: CASSSTRDQPQHF; cdr3_nt: TGTGCCAGCAGCTCTACCAGGGATCAGCCCCAGCATTTT